The sequence of this T cell receptor beta chain was determined in a study of blood T cells in healthy people across ages. Germline loops: CDR1 LGHDT, CDR2 YNNKEL (reference sequence). The CDR3 is 15 residues long. V was trimmed by 0 bases and J by 5 bases, leaving 10 bases between them. With a J-beta primer mix and a sample-barcoded 5' primer, a second PCR ran roughly 7 to 11 cycles. One entry per CDR3 protein results from TCRdb running MiXCR on the 5' RACE reads. The data hold some 1.5 million distinct CDR3 sequences, with under 30% observed a single time. This clonotype was found a few times. The V gene is TRBV3-1, the J gene TRBJ2-2; D unresolved. Sequencing input: blood. The receptor comes from a woman aged 25 to 39 in good health. Written as DNA, the CDR3 is TGTGCCAGCAGCCAAGAGAACAGCGAGACCGGGGAGCTGTTTTTT. Translating it yields CASSQENSETGELFF. The whole variable domain, remainder taken from reference TRBV3-1 and TRBJ2-2, is DTAVSQTPKYLVTQMGNDKSIKCEQNLGHDTMYWYKQDSKKFLKIMFSYNNKELIINETVPNRFSPKSPDKAHLNLHINSLELGDSAVYFCASSQENSETGELFFGEGSRLTVL.